This paragraph covers one T cell receptor beta chain sequence. TCRdb keeps only in-frame clones here, not all; method: immunoSEQ multiplex PCR. The profile shows about 79,000 clones, 85% to 90% of them singletons. The data were obtained in a study of OX40 agonist ivuxolimab in advanced cancers. Study in general: Hepatocellular carcinoma, melanoma, renal cell or head and neck cancer occurred in dose-escalation patients. Among those treated, three patients had partial responses, one with hepatocellular carcinoma and two with cutaneous melanoma.

This CDR3 spans 14 amino acids. Germline lookup yields CDR1 SEHNR and CDR2 FQNEAQ (reference sequence). Trimming took off 5 bases at V and 3 bases at J, with 13 bases between the two ends. With autoimmune disease history or systemic immunosuppression, patients were excluded. The sequence was collected from an adult with an advanced solid tumor such as melanoma, head and neck, liver or kidney cancer. This chain links TRBV7-9 with TRBJ1-2, with D uncertain. Sequences were derived from CD4+ or CD8+ T cells sorted from blood, sampled in a trial of the OX40 agonist ivuxolimab. The DNA for the CDR3 is TGTGCCAGCAGCGAGAAACAGCAGTACTATGGCTACACCTTC. It codes for CASSEKQQYYGYTF.